A single sample gave rise to the 9 T cell receptor beta chains below, sequenced in a study of blood T cells in healthy people across ages. A second roughly 7 to 12 cycle PCR used barcoded and J-beta primers. TCRdb processed the 5' RACE reads anew with MiXCR; each CDR3 protein has one entry. Of some 1.7 million distinct CDR3 sequences detected, 28% appear once; the ten largest clones hold about 8%. Sample: blood. All receptors come from a woman younger than 45 in good health.

This clonotype was observed a few times. The chain recombines TRBV6-6 with TRBJ1-5; perhaps TRBD1 as D (6 bases). Trimming left V 9 bases short and J 4 bases short, with 13 bases between. The germline V gene has CDR1 MNHNY and CDR2 SVGAGI (reference sequence). The CDR3 length is 13 residues. CDR3 sequence: CASTTGGNQPQHF. The CDR3 nucleotides are TGTGCCAGTACGACAGGAGGTAATCAGCCCCAGCATTTT.

The rearrangement uses TRBV11-2 and TRBJ1-2; no clear D. The germline V gene has CDR1 SGHAT and CDR2 FQNNGV. The V gene lost 5 bases and the J gene lost 6 bases, with 10 bases spanning the gap. The CDR3 spans 12 residues. This CDR3 is CASSPQADGYTF. The CDR3, as DNA: TGTGCCAGCAGCCCGCAAGCAGATGGCTACACCTTC.

This clonotype turned up a few times. The chain carries TRBV3-1 and TRBJ1-2; the D is unclear. The germline V gene encodes CDR1 LGHDT and CDR2 YNNKEL (reference sequence). The CDR3 is 12 amino acids. V was clipped by 1 base and J by 7 bases, with 7 bases between them. CDR3 DNA sequence: TGTGCCAGCAGCCAAGTTAGAAGTGGCTACACCTTC. Amino acids: CASSQVRSGYTF.

This clonotype was picked up many times. The rearrangement links TRBV5-1 to TRBJ2-7, with TRBD1 matching 8 bases. Losses at the gene ends were 6 bases for V and 6 bases for J; bases not matched to a gene: 11. The CDR3 has 14 amino acids. CDR1 SGHRS and CDR2 YFSETQ come from the germline V gene. DNA of the CDR3: TGCGCCAGCAACCCCGGGACAGGCGGGGTCGAGCAGTACTTC. Its translation: CASNPGTGGVEQYF.

The V gene is TRBV20-1, the J gene TRBJ1-5; TRBD1 aligns across 7 bases. Germline V gives CDR1 DFQATT, CDR2 SNEGSKA (reference sequence). The V segment lost 5 bases and the J segment 5 bases; nucleotides outside the gene matches: 12. This CDR3 has 15 amino acids. The CDR3 reads CSALLSGTEDQPQHF. CDR3 in DNA: TGCAGTGCTTTATTATCCGGGACAGAGGATCAGCCCCAGCATTTT.

Remarks on this clonotype: A junction boundary mismatches the germline segment, possibly from a read error. V and J are TRBV9 and TRBJ2-1; TRBD2 agrees at 9 bases. The CDR3 has 14 amino acids. CDR1 and CDR2 (germline): SGDLS, YYNGEE. Here the CDR3 reads CTSSGGLASDEQFF. CDR3 nucleotides: TGTACCAGCAGCGGGGGACTAGCATCCGATGAGCAGTTCTTC.

The rearrangement links TRBV6-2 or TRBV6-3 to TRBJ2-1; 7 nucleotides match TRBD2. The germline V gene encodes CDR1 MNHEY and CDR2 SVGEGT. This CDR3 comprises 16 residues. Trimming cost V 6 bases and J 2 bases; bases outside gene matches: 10. For the CDR3, the DNA is TGTGCCAGCAGAGACGGGACCCGGGGGGCCTACAATGAGCAGTTCTTC. Residues: CASRDGTRGAYNEQFF.

This rearrangement joins TRBV7-9 to TRBJ1-5, with 9 bases lining up with TRBD1. The V and J ends lost 5 bases and 6 bases, in that order; junction bases with no gene match: 11. The germline V gene has CDR1 SEHNR and CDR2 FQNEAQ (reference sequence). This CDR3 has 16 amino acids. The DNA for the CDR3 is TGTGCCAGCAGCCCCTGGGGACAGGGCGGGGCTCAGCCCCAGCATTTT. Amino acid sequence: CASSPWGQGGAQPQHF. Variable domain in full (rest from reference TRBV7-9 and TRBJ1-5): DTGVSQNPRHKITKRGQNVTFRCDPISEHNRLYWYRQTLGQGPEFLTYFQNEAQLEKSRLLSDRFSAERPKGSFSTLEIQRTEQGDSAMYLCASSPWGQGGAQPQHFGDGTRLSIL.

This clonotype was counted a few times. In DNA form, the CDR3 reads TGCAGCGCTTCCTTTGAGCGGGGAGACATTCAGTACTTC. This translates into CSASFERGDIQYF. The chain recombines TRBV29-1 with TRBJ2-4; 7 positions agree with TRBD2. V dropped 7 bases and J dropped 8; count of bases not matched to a gene: 11. CDR3 length: 13 amino acids. Germline V CDR1 and CDR2: SQVTM, ANQGSEA.